This TCR beta chain was profiled in a study of blood T cell repertoires in COVID-19. Study in general: COVID-19 samples, acute and convalescent, were from the United States, Italy and Spain.

The CDR3 loop spans 17 amino acids. Germline CDR1 is MNHNS and CDR2 is SASEGT. V dropped 3 bases and J dropped 1; count of bases not matched to a gene: 6. Clones were sequenced by immunoSEQ multiplex PCR, and TCRdb holds only the in-frame ones, with some missing. Of about 46,000 clones in the sample, more than 80% were seen once. The source of this sequence is a man aged 55-75 years with acute or convalescent COVID-19. The material sequenced was peripheral blood. The chain combines TRBV6-1 with TRBJ2-7; TRBD2 matches at 13 bases. The DNA of the CDR3 is TGTGCCAGCAGTGATCCCCGGACTAGCGGGAGTTCCTACGAGCAGTACTTC. The encoded protein is CASSDPRTSGSSYEQYF.